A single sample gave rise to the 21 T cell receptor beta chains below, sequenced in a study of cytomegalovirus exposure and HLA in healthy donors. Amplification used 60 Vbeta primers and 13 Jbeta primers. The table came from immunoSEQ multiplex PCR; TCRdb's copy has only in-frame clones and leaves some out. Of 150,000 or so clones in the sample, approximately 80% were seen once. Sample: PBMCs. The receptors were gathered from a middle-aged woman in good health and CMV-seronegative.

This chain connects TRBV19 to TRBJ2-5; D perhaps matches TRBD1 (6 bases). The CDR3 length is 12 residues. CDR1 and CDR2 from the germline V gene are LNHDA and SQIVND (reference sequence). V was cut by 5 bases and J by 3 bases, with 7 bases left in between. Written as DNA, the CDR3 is TGTGCCAGTAGTGAGGGGGAAGAGACCCAGTACTTC. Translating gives CASSEGEETQYF.

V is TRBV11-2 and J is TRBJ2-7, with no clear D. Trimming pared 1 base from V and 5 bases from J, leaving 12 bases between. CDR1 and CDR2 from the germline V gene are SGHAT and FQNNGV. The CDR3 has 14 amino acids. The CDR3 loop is CASSLAYRHDEQYF. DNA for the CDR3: TGTGCCAGCAGCTTAGCTTACAGACACGACGAGCAGTACTTC.

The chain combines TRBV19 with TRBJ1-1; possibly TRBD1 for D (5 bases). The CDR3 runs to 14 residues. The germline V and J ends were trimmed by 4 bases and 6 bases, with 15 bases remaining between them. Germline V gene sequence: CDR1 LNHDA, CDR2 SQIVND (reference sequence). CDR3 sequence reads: CASSRGLRGAEAFF. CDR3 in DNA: TGTGCCAGTAGTAGGGGACTCAGAGGTGCTGAAGCTTTCTTT.

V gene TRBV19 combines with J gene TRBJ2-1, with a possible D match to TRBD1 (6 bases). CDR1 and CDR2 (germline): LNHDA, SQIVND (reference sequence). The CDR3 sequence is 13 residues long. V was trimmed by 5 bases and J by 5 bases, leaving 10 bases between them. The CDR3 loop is CASSPGQNNEQFF. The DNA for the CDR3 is TGTGCCAGTAGTCCTGGACAGAACAATGAGCAGTTCTTC.

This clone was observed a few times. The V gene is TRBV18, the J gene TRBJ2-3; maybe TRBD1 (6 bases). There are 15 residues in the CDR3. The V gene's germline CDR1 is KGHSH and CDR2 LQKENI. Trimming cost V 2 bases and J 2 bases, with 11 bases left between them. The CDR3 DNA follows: TGTGCCAGCTCACCAGGACAGACCGCCACAGATACGCAGTATTTT. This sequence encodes CASSPGQTATDTQYF.

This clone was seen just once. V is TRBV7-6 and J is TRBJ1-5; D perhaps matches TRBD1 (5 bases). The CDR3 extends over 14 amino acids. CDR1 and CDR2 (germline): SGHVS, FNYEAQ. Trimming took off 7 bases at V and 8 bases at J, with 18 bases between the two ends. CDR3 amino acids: CASNYTGGLKPQHF. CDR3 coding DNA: TGTGCCAGCAACTATACAGGAGGGCTGAAGCCCCAGCATTTT.

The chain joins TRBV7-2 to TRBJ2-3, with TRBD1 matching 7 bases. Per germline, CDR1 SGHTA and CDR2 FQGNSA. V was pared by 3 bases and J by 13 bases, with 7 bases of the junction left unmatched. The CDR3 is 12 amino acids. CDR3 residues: CASSFASGQKYF. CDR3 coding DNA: TGTGCCAGCAGCTTCGCTTCGGGACAGAAGTATTTT.

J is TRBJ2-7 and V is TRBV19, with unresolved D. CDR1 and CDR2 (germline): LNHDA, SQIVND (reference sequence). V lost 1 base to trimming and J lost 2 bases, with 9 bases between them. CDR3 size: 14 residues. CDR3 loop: CASSIGAHTYEQYF. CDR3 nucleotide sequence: TGTGCCAGTAGTATAGGGGCACATACCTACGAGCAGTACTTC.

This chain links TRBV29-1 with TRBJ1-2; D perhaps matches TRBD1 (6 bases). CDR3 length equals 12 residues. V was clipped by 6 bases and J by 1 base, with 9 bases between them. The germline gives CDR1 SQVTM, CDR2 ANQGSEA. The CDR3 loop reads CSVQGDNYGYTF. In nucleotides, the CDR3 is TGCAGCGTACAGGGAGATAACTATGGCTACACCTTC.

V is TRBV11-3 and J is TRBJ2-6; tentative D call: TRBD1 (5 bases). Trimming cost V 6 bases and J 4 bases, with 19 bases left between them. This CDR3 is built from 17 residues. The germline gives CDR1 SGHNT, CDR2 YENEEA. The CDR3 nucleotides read TGTGCCAGCAGTTCCCCACGCAGGGTGGCAGGGGCCAACGTCCTGACTTTC. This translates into CASSSPRRVAGANVLTF. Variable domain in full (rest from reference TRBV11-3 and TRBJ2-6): EAGVVQSPRYKIIEKKQPVAFWCNPISGHNTLYWYLQNLGQGPELLIRYENEEAVDDSQLPKDRFSAERLKGVDSTLKIQPAELGDSAVYLCASSSPRRVAGANVLTFGAGSRLTVL.

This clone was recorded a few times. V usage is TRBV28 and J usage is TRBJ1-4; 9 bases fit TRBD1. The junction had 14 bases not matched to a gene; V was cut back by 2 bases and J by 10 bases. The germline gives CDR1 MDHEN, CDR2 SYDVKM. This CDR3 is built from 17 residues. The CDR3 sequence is CASSLENLRDRVGKLFF. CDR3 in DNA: TGTGCCAGCAGTTTAGAGAACTTACGGGACAGGGTTGGAAAACTGTTTTTT.

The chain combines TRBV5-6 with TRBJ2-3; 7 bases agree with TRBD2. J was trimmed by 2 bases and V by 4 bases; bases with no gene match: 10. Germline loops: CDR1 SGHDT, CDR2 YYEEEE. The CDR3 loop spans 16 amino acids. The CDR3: CASSQPAGSPTDTQYF. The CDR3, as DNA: TGTGCCAGCAGCCAGCCAGCGGGGAGCCCCACAGATACGCAGTATTTT. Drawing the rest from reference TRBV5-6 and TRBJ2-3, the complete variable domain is DAGVTQSPTHLIKTRGQQVTLRCSPKSGHDTVSWYQQALGQGPQFIFQYYEEEERQRGNFPDRFSGHQFPNYSSELNVNALLLGDSALYLCASSQPAGSPTDTQYFGPGTRLTVL.

Here the CDR3 reads CSARATDEAFF. The CDR3 DNA reads TGCAGTGCTAGAGCAACAGATGAAGCTTTCTTT. The J gene is TRBJ1-1, the V gene TRBV20-1; D is unclear. The CDR3 has 11 residues. V was shortened by 1 base and J by 7 bases, with 7 bases between the two germline ends. Germline lookup yields CDR1 DFQATT and CDR2 SNEGSKA (reference sequence).

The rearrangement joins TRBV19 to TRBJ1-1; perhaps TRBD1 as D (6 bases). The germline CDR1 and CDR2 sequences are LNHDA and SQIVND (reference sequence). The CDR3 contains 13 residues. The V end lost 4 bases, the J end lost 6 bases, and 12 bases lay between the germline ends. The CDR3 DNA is TGTGCCAGTAGTACCTACAGGGACCCTGAAGCTTTCTTT. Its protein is CASSTYRDPEAFF.

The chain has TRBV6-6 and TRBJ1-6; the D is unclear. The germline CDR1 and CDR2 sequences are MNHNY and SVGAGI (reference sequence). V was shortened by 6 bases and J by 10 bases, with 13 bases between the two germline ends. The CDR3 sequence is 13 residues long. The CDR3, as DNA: TGTGCCAGCAGGTATCTAGAGGGCTCACCCCTCCACTTT. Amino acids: CASRYLEGSPLHF.

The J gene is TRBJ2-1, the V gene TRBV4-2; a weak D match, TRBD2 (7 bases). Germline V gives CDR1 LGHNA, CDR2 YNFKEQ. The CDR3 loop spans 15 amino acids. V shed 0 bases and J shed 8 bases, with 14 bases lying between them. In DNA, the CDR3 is TGTGCCAGCAGCCAAGAGTGGGGGGGCTTCTATGAGCAGTTCTTC. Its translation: CASSQEWGGFYEQFF.

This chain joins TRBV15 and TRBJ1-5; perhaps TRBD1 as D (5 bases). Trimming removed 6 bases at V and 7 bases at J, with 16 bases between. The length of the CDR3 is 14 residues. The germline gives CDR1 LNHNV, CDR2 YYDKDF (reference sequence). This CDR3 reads CATSGGGWTQPQHF. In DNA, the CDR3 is TGTGCCACCAGTGGGGGAGGGTGGACGCAGCCCCAGCATTTT.

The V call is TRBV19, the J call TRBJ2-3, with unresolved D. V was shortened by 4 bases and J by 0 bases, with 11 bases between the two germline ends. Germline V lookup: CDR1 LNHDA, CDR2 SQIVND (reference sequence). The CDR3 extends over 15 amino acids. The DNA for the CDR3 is TGTGCCAGTAGTAATACCGGCGGAAGCACAGATACGCAGTATTTT. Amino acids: CASSNTGGSTDTQYF.

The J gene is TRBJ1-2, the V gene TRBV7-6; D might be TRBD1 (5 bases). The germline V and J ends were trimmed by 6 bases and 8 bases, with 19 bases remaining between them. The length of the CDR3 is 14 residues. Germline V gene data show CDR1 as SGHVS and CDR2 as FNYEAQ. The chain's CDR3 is CASSPWGGSEGYTF. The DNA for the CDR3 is TGTGCCAGCAGTCCCTGGGGGGGAAGTGAAGGCTACACCTTC.

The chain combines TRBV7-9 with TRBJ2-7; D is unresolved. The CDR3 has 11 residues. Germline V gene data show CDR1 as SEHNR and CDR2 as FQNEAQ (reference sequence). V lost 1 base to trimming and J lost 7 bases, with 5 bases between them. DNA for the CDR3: TGTGCCAGCAGCTTAGGGGCGGAGCAGTACTTC. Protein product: CASSLGAEQYF. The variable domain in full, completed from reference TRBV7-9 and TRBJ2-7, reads DTGVSQNPRHKITKRGQNVTFRCDPISEHNRLYWYRQTLGQGPEFLTYFQNEAQLEKSRLLSDRFSAERPKGSFSTLEIQRTEQGDSAMYLCASSLGAEQYFGPGTRLTVT.

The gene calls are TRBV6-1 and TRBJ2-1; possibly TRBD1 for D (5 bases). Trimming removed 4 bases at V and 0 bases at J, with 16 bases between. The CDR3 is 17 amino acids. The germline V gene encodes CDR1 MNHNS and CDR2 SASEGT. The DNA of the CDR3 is TGTGCCAGCAGTGCCCTGGGGCGGCAGAGCTCCTACAATGAGCAGTTCTTC. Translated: CASSALGRQSSYNEQFF.